This is a list of T cell receptor beta chains from one sample in a study of T cells in Graves' hyperthyroidism and ophthalmopathy. TCRdb analysed the multiplex PCR reads with MiXCR anew, one entry per CDR3 protein. The sample carries about 500,000 distinct CDR3 sequences, 13% to 15% recorded once. What was sequenced was blood. The receptors were gathered from a woman in her late teens or twenties with Graves' hyperthyroidism. The CDR3 runs from the conserved cysteine through the conserved F or W. Fields, in order: clone size, V gene, D gene, J gene, CDR3 DNA, CDR3 protein. The D gene is left open where the match is weak. Clone size is not always given. Where it is, it says once, few, many or a class for expanded clones.

clone size: many; V gene: TRBV10-3; D gene: .; J gene: TRBJ1-5; CDR3 DNA: TGTGCCATCAGGGACAGCAATCAGCCCCAGCATTTT; CDR3 protein: CAIRDSNQPQHF
clone size: .; V gene: TRBV19; D gene: TRBD1; J gene: TRBJ1-5; CDR3 DNA: TGTGCCAGTAGTTTGGGACAGTCCCCCAATCAGCCCCAGCATTTT; CDR3 protein: CASSLGQSPNQPQHF
clone size: many; V gene: TRBV3-1; D gene: .; J gene: TRBJ1-2; CDR3 DNA: TGTGCCAGCAGCCAAGATAGGGAGGGTCGAGGGTATGGCTACACCTTC; CDR3 protein: CASSQDREGRGYGYTF
clone size: many; V gene: TRBV12-3/TRBV12-4; D gene: .; J gene: TRBJ1-4; CDR3 DNA: TGTGCCAGCAGTTTCGAGACTATAAGAGAAAAACTGTTTTTT; CDR3 protein: CASSFETIREKLFF
clone size: .; V gene: TRBV6-1; D gene: TRBD1; J gene: TRBJ1-1; CDR3 DNA: TGTGCCAGCAGAGAGGGCGACAGGGTAAACACTGAAGCTTTCTTT; CDR3 protein: CASREGDRVNTEAFF
clone size: many; V gene: TRBV12-5; D gene: .; J gene: TRBJ1-1; CDR3 DNA: TGTGCTAGTGGTTTTGCACGTGAAGCTTTCTTT; CDR3 protein: CASGFAREAFF
clone size: few; V gene: TRBV3-1; D gene: .; J gene: TRBJ2-1; CDR3 DNA: TGTGCCAGCAGCCCCCCCCGAAGCCGCAATGAGCAGTTCTTC; CDR3 protein: CASSPPRSRNEQFF
clone size: many; V gene: TRBV20-1; D gene: TRBD2; J gene: TRBJ2-7; CDR3 DNA: TGCAGTGCAACAAGCGGGAGCTCCTACGAGCAGTACTTC; CDR3 protein: CSATSGSSYEQYF
clone size: many; V gene: TRBV13; D gene: TRBD2; J gene: TRBJ2-3; CDR3 DNA: TGTGCCAGCAGCTCCCGACTAGCCAGCACAGATACGCAGTATTTT; CDR3 protein: CASSSRLASTDTQYF
clone size: .; V gene: TRBV19; D gene: .; J gene: TRBJ1-5; CDR3 DNA: TGTGCCAGTAGCGTGGACGGGTATAGCAATCAGCCCCAGCATTTT; CDR3 protein: CASSVDGYSNQPQHF
clone size: many; V gene: TRBV12-3/TRBV12-4; D gene: .; J gene: TRBJ2-2; CDR3 DNA: TGTGCCAGCAGTTTTTCGACCGAGCCCACCGGGGAGCTGTTTTTT; CDR3 protein: CASSFSTEPTGELFF
clone size: few; V gene: TRBV25-1; D gene: .; J gene: TRBJ1-5; CDR3 DNA: TGTGCCAGCAGTGATGGGACGGTGGGGTGGAATCAGCCCCAGCATTTT; CDR3 protein: CASSDGTVGWNQPQHF
clone size: many; V gene: TRBV10-3; D gene: TRBD1; J gene: TRBJ2-3; CDR3 DNA: TGTGCCATCATGTCCCGGGACAGGGGGCTTGGAGATACGCAGTATTTT; CDR3 protein: CAIMSRDRGLGDTQYF
clone size: many; V gene: TRBV30; D gene: .; J gene: TRBJ2-1; CDR3 DNA: TGTGCCTGGAGTCCTGACAGCAATGAGCAGTTCTTC; CDR3 protein: CAWSPDSNEQFF
clone size: many; V gene: TRBV15; D gene: .; J gene: TRBJ2-3; CDR3 DNA: TGTGCCACCAGCAGTGATTTTGGACAAAACACAGATACGCAGTATTTT; CDR3 protein: CATSSDFGQNTDTQYF
clone size: many; V gene: TRBV7-9; D gene: TRBD2; J gene: TRBJ2-2; CDR3 DNA: TGTGCCAGCAGCTGGGGAGCGGGAGCCGGGGAGCTGTTTTTT; CDR3 protein: CASSWGAGAGELFF
clone size: .; V gene: TRBV6-2/TRBV6-3; D gene: .; J gene: TRBJ2-3; CDR3 DNA: TGTGCCAGCAGACCCCGGGGGAGCACAGATACGCAGTATTTT; CDR3 protein: CASRPRGSTDTQYF
clone size: many; V gene: TRBV12-3/TRBV12-4; D gene: TRBD1; J gene: TRBJ1-5; CDR3 DNA: TGTGCCAGCAGTCGGGACAGGGGGCTTAGCAATCAGCCCCAGCATTTT; CDR3 protein: CASSRDRGLSNQPQHF
clone size: .; V gene: TRBV20-1; D gene: TRBD1; J gene: TRBJ1-4; CDR3 DNA: TGCAGTGCTACCCCTGGGACAGGGGGCTTTGGTAATGAAAAACTGTTTTTT; CDR3 protein: CSATPGTGGFGNEKLFF
clone size: many; V gene: TRBV7-2; D gene: TRBD2; J gene: TRBJ2-5; CDR3 DNA: TGTGCCAGCAGCCGGGGGAGGGATGAGACCCAGTACTTC; CDR3 protein: CASSRGRDETQYF
clone size: many; V gene: TRBV6-2/TRBV6-3; D gene: .; J gene: TRBJ2-4; CDR3 DNA: TGTGCCAGCAGTTACTCGGGGTCTAGCGTTCGTGGCTTTGTCAAAAACATTCAGTACTTC; CDR3 protein: CASSYSGSSVRGFVKNIQYF
clone size: many; V gene: TRBV20-1; D gene: TRBD1; J gene: TRBJ1-4; CDR3 DNA: TGCAGTGCTAAGGGACAGGGGGCGACTAATGAAAAACTGTTTTTT; CDR3 protein: CSAKGQGATNEKLFF
clone size: many; V gene: TRBV20-1; D gene: TRBD2; J gene: TRBJ2-5; CDR3 DNA: TGCAGTGCTAAGACTAGCGGGAGCGGGGGGAAGGAGACCCAGTACTTC; CDR3 protein: CSAKTSGSGGKETQYF
clone size: many; V gene: TRBV7-9; D gene: .; J gene: TRBJ1-2; CDR3 DNA: TGTGCCAGCAGCTTAGCTACCCCCAACTTGGGCTACACCTTC; CDR3 protein: CASSLATPNLGYTF
clone size: many; V gene: TRBV7-6; D gene: .; J gene: TRBJ2-3; CDR3 DNA: TGTGCCAGCAGCTTAGATTTGGGATCGACAGATACGCAGTATTTT; CDR3 protein: CASSLDLGSTDTQYF
clone size: once; V gene: TRBV15; D gene: TRBD1; J gene: TRBJ1-2; CDR3 DNA: TGTGCCACCAGCAGTACGGACAGGGGCGACTATGGCTACACCTTC; CDR3 protein: CATSSTDRGDYGYTF
clone size: many; V gene: TRBV9; D gene: .; J gene: TRBJ2-1; CDR3 DNA: TGTGCCAGCAGCGTACGGTCCCAGGAGGGTGAGCAGTTCTTC; CDR3 protein: CASSVRSQEGEQFF